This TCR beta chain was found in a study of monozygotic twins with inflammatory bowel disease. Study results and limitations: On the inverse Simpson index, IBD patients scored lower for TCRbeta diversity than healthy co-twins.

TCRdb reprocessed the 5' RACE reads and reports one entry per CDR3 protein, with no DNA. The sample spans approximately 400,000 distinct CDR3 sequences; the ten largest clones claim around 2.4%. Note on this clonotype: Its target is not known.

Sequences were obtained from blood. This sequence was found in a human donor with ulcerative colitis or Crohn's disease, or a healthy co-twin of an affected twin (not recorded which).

The CDR3 sequence is CASSHRTGADGYTF. The V and J genes are TRBV5-1 and TRBJ1-2; TCRdb designates TRBD1, a call that cannot be tested without DNA. Germline values: CDR1 SGHRS, CDR2 YFSETQ. The CDR3 has 14 residues. Using reference TRBV5-1 and TRBJ1-2 for the parts outside the CDR3, the full variable domain is KAGVTQTPRYLIKTRGQQVTLSCSPISGHRSVSWYQQTPGQGLQFLFEYFSETQRNKGNFPGRFSGRQFSNSRSEMNVSTLELGDSALYLCASSHRTGADGYTFGSGTRLTVV.